A selection of T cell receptor beta chains follows, all from one sample in a study of T cells of healthy individuals. TCRdb reprocessed the 5' RACE reads with MiXCR, giving one entry per CDR3 protein. In the table there are about 53,000 distinct CDR3 sequences, roughly 15% of which are singletons. These receptors were obtained from a human donor in good health. The conserved cysteine and the conserved F or W are not part of the CDR3 here. Fields, in order: J gene, D gene, V gene, CDR3 protein. The D gene is left open where the match is weak.

>TRBJ2-1|TRBD1|TRBV24-1
ATSGYRGPYNEQF
>TRBJ2-2|.|TRBV18
ASIFGPNTGELF
>TRBJ2-3|.|TRBV9
ASSGLVGTDTQY
>TRBJ2-3|.|TRBV23-1
ASTRPSAAGFLPDTQY
>TRBJ1-1|.|TRBV25-1
ASSQSRGGNTEAF
>TRBJ1-6|.|TRBV20-1
SARDSRTAQNSPLH
>TRBJ2-1|.|TRBV7-9
ASSLGREQF
>TRBJ2-5|.|TRBV7-8
ASSQRASPGGETQY
>TRBJ2-7|TRBD2|TRBV4-1
ASSQEGGRLSYEQY
>TRBJ2-3|.|TRBV11-3
ASSPPRPRGTDTQY
>TRBJ1-1|.|TRBV6-6
ATLLPPVASNAKNEEAQAF
>TRBJ2-3|TRBD2|TRBV7-2
ASSLHRLGLAGKRSDTQY
>TRBJ2-5|TRBD2|TRBV5-1
ASSSVSTGGPEETQY
>TRBJ2-3|.|TRBV12-3/TRBV12-4
ASSAGSGPTDTQY
>TRBJ2-7|.|TRBV7-2
ASSLAYSYEQY
>TRBJ2-3|.|TRBV10-3
AISEGQFTSTDTQY
>TRBJ1-6|TRBD1|TRBV4-1
ASSLRDSRNSPLH
>TRBJ2-3|.|TRBV7-9
ASSVRPRGPDTDTQY
>TRBJ1-2|.|TRBV6-4
ASSDKAAYGYT
>TRBJ2-1|TRBD2|TRBV20-1
SARVRGVPYNEQF
>TRBJ1-2|.|TRBV2
ASRAAGAGYIGYT
>TRBJ2-7|.|TRBV2
ASSPTDSTYEQY
>TRBJ2-3|TRBD2|TRBV5-5
ASSGVAGRKGEKRTDTQY
>TRBJ2-1|.|TRBV28
ASSLEYNEQF
>TRBJ1-1|.|TRBV28
ASSSPDPEAF